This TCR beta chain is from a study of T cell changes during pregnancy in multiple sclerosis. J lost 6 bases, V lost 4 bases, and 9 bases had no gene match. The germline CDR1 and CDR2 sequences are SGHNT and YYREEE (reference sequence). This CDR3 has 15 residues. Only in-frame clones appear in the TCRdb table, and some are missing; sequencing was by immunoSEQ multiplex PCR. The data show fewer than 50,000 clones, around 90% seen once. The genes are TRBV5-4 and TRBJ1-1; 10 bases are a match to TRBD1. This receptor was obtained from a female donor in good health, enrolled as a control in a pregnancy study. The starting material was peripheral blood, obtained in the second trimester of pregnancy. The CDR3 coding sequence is TGTGCCAGCAGCCGGCCGGGACAGGGGTTGTCTGAAGCTTTCTTT. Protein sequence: CASSRPGQGLSEAFF.